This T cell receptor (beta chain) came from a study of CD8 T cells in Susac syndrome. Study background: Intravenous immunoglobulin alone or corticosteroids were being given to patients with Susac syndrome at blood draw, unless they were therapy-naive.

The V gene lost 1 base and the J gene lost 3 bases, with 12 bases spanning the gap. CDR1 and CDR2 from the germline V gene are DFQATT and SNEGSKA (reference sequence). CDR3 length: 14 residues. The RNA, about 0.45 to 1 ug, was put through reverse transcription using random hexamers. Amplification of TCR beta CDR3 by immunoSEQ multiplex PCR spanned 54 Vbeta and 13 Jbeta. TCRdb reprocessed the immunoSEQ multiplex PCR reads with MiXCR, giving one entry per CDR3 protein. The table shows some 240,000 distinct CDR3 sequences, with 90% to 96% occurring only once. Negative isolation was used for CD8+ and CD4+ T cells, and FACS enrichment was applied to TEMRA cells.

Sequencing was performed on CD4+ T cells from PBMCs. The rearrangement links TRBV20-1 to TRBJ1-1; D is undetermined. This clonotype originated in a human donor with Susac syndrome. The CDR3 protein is CSARAGPADTEAFF. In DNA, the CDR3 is TGCAGTGCTAGAGCTGGGCCGGCAGACACTGAAGCTTTCTTT.